The 22 T cell receptor beta chains below come from one sample, sequenced in a study of identical twins. One entry per CDR3 protein results from TCRdb running MiXCR on the 5' RACE reads. Found here are 350,000 or so distinct CDR3 sequences, 9% to 15% of them singletons; the top ten hold about 7%. These data were also filed under a second study, of yellow fever vaccine responses in identical twins.

Sequenced material: CD8+ T cells sorted from blood. The receptors stem from a woman aged 18-29 years in good health.

This clonotype was found a few times. The chain carries TRBV28 and TRBJ2-1; 12 bases fit TRBD2. The CDR3 length is 16 residues. Trimming removed 5 bases from V and 3 bases from J; junction bases left unmatched: 5. Per the germline V gene, CDR1 is MDHEN and CDR2 is SYDVKM. CDR3: CASSRLAGEVYNEQFF. The CDR3 bases are TGTGCCAGCAGTCGACTAGCGGGAGAGGTCTACAATGAGCAGTTCTTC.

The chain links TRBV9 to TRBJ1-1; D ambiguous. Germline loops: CDR1 SGDLS, CDR2 YYNGEE. Trimming left V 0 bases short and J 0 bases short, with 9 bases between. This CDR3 is 15 amino acids long. The DNA for the CDR3 is TGTGCCAGCAGCGTAGTAGGGCAGATGAACACTGAAGCTTTCTTT. The encoded protein is CASSVVGQMNTEAFF. The full variable domain, in which reference TRBV9 and TRBJ1-1 provide the parts outside the CDR3, is DSGVTQTPKHLITATGQRVTLRCSPRSGDLSVYWYQQSLDQGLQFLIQYYNGEERAKGNILERFSAQQFPDLHSELNLSSLELGDSALYFCASSVVGQMNTEAFFGQGTRLTVV.

In this sample, this clonotype turned up a few times. V and J are TRBV15 and TRBJ2-2; 10 nucleotides line up with TRBD1. Germline CDR1 LNHNV, CDR2 YYDKDF (reference sequence). After removal of 2 bases from V and 3 bases from J, the junction contained 3 bases not matched to a gene. CDR3 length: 16 residues. The CDR3 protein is CATSRTGQGYTGELFF. CDR3 coding DNA: TGTGCCACCAGCAGAACGGGACAGGGGTACACCGGGGAGCTGTTTTTT.

The gene calls are TRBV28 and TRBJ2-1; 9 positions agree with TRBD2. This CDR3 contains 13 residues. CDR1 MDHEN and CDR2 SYDVKM come from the germline V gene. V shed 5 bases and J 6 bases; nucleotides not matched to a gene: 2. CDR3 nucleotides: TGTGCCAGCAGTATTAGCGGGAGCAATGAGCAGTTCTTC. Translation: CASSISGSNEQFF.

The gene calls are TRBV11-2 and TRBJ2-7; no reliable D call. CDR1 and CDR2 (germline): SGHAT, FQNNGV. The ends were cut back, 0 bases at V and 2 bases at J, with 11 bases in the middle. The length of the CDR3 is 15 residues. DNA for the CDR3: TGTGCCAGCAGCTTAGAAGGGTCTCCAACCTACGAGCAGTACTTC. Its translation is CASSLEGSPTYEQYF.

A few counts support this clonotype. This chain uses TRBV27 with TRBJ2-6; unclear D gene. CDR1 MNHEY and CDR2 SMNVEV come from the germline V gene (reference sequence). Trimming shortened V by 8 bases and J by 5 bases, and 7 bases separated the two germline ends. The CDR3 is made up of 12 amino acids. The CDR3 nucleotides read TGTGCCAGCGGGTTCAGGGCCAACGTCCTGACTTTC. Amino acids: CASGFRANVLTF. The full variable domain, its missing parts supplied by reference TRBV27 and TRBJ2-6, is EAQVTQNPRYLITVTGKKLTVTCSQNMNHEYMSWYRQDPGLGLRQIYYSMNVEVTDKGDVPEGYKVSRKEKRNFPLILESPSPNQTSLYFCASGFRANVLTFGAGSRLTVL.

A few counts support this clonotype. The J gene is TRBJ2-1, the V gene TRBV7-9, with a tentative D call TRBD1 (5 bases). Looked up from germline, CDR1 is SEHNR and CDR2 is FQNEAQ (reference sequence). This CDR3 comprises 11 residues. V was cut by 5 bases and J by 12 bases, with 11 bases left in between. Here the CDR3 DNA reads TGTGCCAGCAGCGCAGGGATTTGGCAGTTCTTC. Its translation: CASSAGIWQFF.

V and J are TRBV12-3 or TRBV12-4 and TRBJ1-2; a possible D gene is TRBD1 (6 bases). This CDR3 comprises 14 residues. With 6 bases removed from V and 4 bases from J, the gap between germline ends came to 15 bases. The CDR3 DNA reads as TGTGCCAGCAGAGGGGAGGGGGAGACCTATGGCTACACCTTC. This codes for CASRGEGETYGYTF.

The gene calls are TRBV2 and TRBJ2-1; maybe TRBD1 (6 bases). This CDR3 is 12 amino acids long. Germline loops: CDR1 SNHLY, CDR2 FYNNEI. Trimming cost V 0 bases and J 11 bases, with 8 bases left between them. The CDR3 DNA follows: TGTGCCAGCAGTGAAGCGGGGGCCCAGCAGTTCTTC. This gives the protein CASSEAGAQQFF.

DNA for the CDR3: TGTGCCACCAGTGACCTGTCCGGGACAGGCGTATATTTT. Translating gives CATSDLSGTGVYF. This chain uses TRBV24-1 with TRBJ2-3, with 8 bases fitting TRBD1. The CDR3 length is 13 residues. Trimming removed 4 bases from V and 15 bases from J; junction bases left unmatched: 11. CDR1 and CDR2 (germline): KGHDR, SFDVKD.

The V and J genes are TRBV29-1 and TRBJ2-3; D may match TRBD1 or TRBD2 (6 bases each). V lost 0 bases and J lost 6, with 19 bases in between. This CDR3 is 16 amino acids long. The germline V gene encodes CDR1 SQVTM and CDR2 ANQGSEA. CDR3 sequence: CSVEDPAGKGGDTQYF. Here the CDR3 DNA reads TGCAGCGTTGAAGATCCGGCGGGAAAAGGGGGGGATACGCAGTATTTT.

This clonotype was counted between two and nine times. The chain recombines TRBV15 with TRBJ2-5; TRBD2 is a possible D gene (5 bases). The CDR3 length is 13 residues. Germline V gene lookup returns CDR1 LNHNV and CDR2 YYDKDF (reference sequence). V shed 5 bases and J shed 5 bases, with 12 bases lying between them. For the CDR3, the DNA is TGTGCCACCAGCTCCCGGGATGAGGAGACCCAGTACTTC. Translating gives CATSSRDEETQYF.

The chain employs TRBV6-1 and TRBJ2-3; D may be TRBD2 (6 bases). The germline V gene has CDR1 MNHNS and CDR2 SASEGT. Trimming left V 2 bases short and J 4 bases short, with 10 bases between. The CDR3 extends over 14 amino acids. This CDR3 reads CASSEPPGADTQYF. CDR3 in DNA: TGTGCCAGCAGTGAACCCCCGGGGGCAGATACGCAGTATTTT.

This clonotype occurred a few times. The gene calls are TRBV5-1 and TRBJ1-1; D is ambiguous. CDR3 size: 12 residues. The V gene's germline CDR1 is SGHRS and CDR2 YFSETQ. Trimming removed 4 bases at V and 11 bases at J, with 15 bases between. CDR3 sequence (DNA): TGCGCCAGCAGCGCAAGTGGTGTCCCGGCTTTCTTT. Translated: CASSASGVPAFF. The full variable domain, rest sourced from reference TRBV5-1 and TRBJ1-1, is KAGVTQTPRYLIKTRGQQVTLSCSPISGHRSVSWYQQTPGQGLQFLFEYFSETQRNKGNFPGRFSGRQFSNSRSEMNVSTLELGDSALYLCASSASGVPAFFGQGTRLTVV.

This clonotype was seen only a few times. This chain uses TRBV7-8 with TRBJ1-5, with unresolved D. V was cut by 1 base and J by 0 bases, with 7 bases left in between. This CDR3 spans 15 amino acids. Germline lookup yields CDR1 SGHVS and CDR2 FQNEAQ. The CDR3 DNA follows: TGTGCCAGCAGCTTAGGCAGCAATAGCAATCAGCCCCAGCATTTT. It encodes CASSLGSNSNQPQHF.

The V and J genes are TRBV7-8 and TRBJ2-1, with a tentative D call TRBD2 (6 bases). In germline, CDR1 is SGHVS, CDR2 FQNEAQ. The CDR3 loop spans 14 amino acids. V lost 0 bases to trimming and J lost 9 bases, with 12 bases between them. DNA for the CDR3: TGTGCCAGCAGCTTAGCGCGGGGAGAGGGTGAGCAGTTCTTC. Residues: CASSLARGEGEQFF.

This chain connects TRBV7-8 to TRBJ2-7; 9 bases line up with TRBD2. This CDR3 spans 15 amino acids. CDR1 and CDR2 from the germline V gene are SGHVS and FQNEAQ. After removal of 0 bases from V and 7 bases from J, the junction contained 7 bases not matched to a gene. Here the CDR3 DNA reads TGTGCCAGCAGCTTAGCAGCGGGAGGTGGGCCTGAGCAGTACTTC. It codes for CASSLAAGGGPEQYF.

The V gene is TRBV12-3 or TRBV12-4, the J gene TRBJ2-5; D not certain. The V end was cut by 3 bases, the J end by 5 bases, with 13 bases between. The CDR3 contains 14 residues. The CDR3 protein is CASSFSTAQETQYF. CDR3 bases: TGTGCCAGCAGTTTTTCTACTGCGCAGGAGACCCAGTACTTC.

This clonotype was counted a few times. V is TRBV5-6 and J is TRBJ2-2, with D uncertain. The CDR3 length is 12 residues. Germline V gene sequence: CDR1 SGHDT, CDR2 YYEEEE. The V end was cut by 3 bases, the J end by 6 bases, with 6 bases between. For the CDR3, the DNA is TGTGCCAGCAGCTCCGTGTCCGGGGAGCTGTTTTTT. Its protein product is CASSSVSGELFF.

This clonotype was seen many times. This rearrangement joins TRBV28 to TRBJ2-1; 9 bases align to TRBD2. With 2 bases clipped from V and 6 bases from J, the junction kept 5 bases outside the gene matches. The length of the CDR3 is 15 residues. Germline CDR1 and CDR2: MDHEN and SYDVKM. The CDR3 is CASSLEAGGGNEQFF. The CDR3 nucleotides are TGTGCCAGCAGTTTAGAAGCGGGAGGAGGCAATGAGCAGTTCTTC.

The rearrangement uses TRBV19 and TRBJ2-3; the D call may be TRBD1 or TRBD2 (6 bases each). The V end lost 3 bases, the J end lost 5 bases, and 15 bases lay between the germline ends. The germline V gene encodes CDR1 LNHDA and CDR2 SQIVND (reference sequence). The CDR3 contains 15 residues. The CDR3 sequence is CASSIDLGGQDTQYF. In nucleotides, the CDR3 is TGTGCCAGTAGTATTGACCTAGGGGGGCAAGATACGCAGTATTTT.

Details on this clonotype: One junction end disagrees with the germline gene, perhaps due to a read error. This sequence joins TRBV9 and TRBJ1-1, with no clear D. The CDR3 is made up of 13 amino acids. CDR1 is SGDLS and CDR2 is YYNGEE in the germline V gene. DNA of the CDR3: TGTGCCAGCAGCCCAAATAGTGGCTCTATTTCGCTATTT. Its translation is CASSPNSGSISLF.